This T cell receptor beta chain appears in the sequencing data of a study of T cells after yellow fever vaccination. Overall study: Some fractions had low cell numbers, and these were prepared with SMART-Seq v4 Ultra Low Input. Broader study findings: Abundant clonotypes (contaminants from the bulk population) could be present in FACS-sorted repertoires.

A single record per CDR3 protein comes from TCRdb applying MiXCR to the 5' RACE reads. The data show tens of thousands of distinct CDR3 sequences, with less than 4% seen just once and about 0.98% held by the top ten. The CDR3 is 17 amino acids. Trimming cost V 5 bases and J 3 bases; bases outside gene matches: 11. Germline lookup yields CDR1 SGHTA and CDR2 FQGNSA. This clonotype was seen at least ten times. The chain links TRBV7-2 to TRBJ2-2; 8 nucleotides match TRBD1. The TCR sequence derives from a man aged 18-30 years who received the YFV17D yellow fever vaccine. Here the sequenced sample was PBMCs, either bulk or a sorted T-cell subset (CD4+, CD8+, memory, or dextramer-sorted; not recorded which), taken about 41 days after the first yellow fever vaccination. The CDR3 region has the DNA TGTGCCAGCAGCCGTAGGCCAGGACAGGGAGACACCGGGGAGCTGTTTTTT. It yields the protein CASSRRPGQGDTGELFF.